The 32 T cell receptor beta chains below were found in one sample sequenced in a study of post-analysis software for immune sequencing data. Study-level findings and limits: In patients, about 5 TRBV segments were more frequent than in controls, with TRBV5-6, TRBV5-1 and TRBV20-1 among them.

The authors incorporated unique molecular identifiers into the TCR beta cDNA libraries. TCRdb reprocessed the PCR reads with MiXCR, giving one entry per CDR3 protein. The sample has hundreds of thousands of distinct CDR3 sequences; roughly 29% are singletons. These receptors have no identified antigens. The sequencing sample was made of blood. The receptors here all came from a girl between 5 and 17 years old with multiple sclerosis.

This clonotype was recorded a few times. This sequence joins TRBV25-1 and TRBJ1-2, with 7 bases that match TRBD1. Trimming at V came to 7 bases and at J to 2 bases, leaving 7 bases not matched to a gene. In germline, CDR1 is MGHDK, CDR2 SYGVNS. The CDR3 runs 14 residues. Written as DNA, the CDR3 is TGTGCCAGCACCAGAGAGGGACAGAACTATGGCTACACCTTC. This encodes CASTREGQNYGYTF.

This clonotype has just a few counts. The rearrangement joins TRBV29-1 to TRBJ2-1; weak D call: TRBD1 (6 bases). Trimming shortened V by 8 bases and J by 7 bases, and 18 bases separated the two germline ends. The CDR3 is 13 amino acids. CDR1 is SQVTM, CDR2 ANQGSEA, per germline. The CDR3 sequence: CSPWPPGANEQFF. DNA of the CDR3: TGCAGCCCATGGCCTCCAGGGGCGAATGAGCAGTTCTTC.

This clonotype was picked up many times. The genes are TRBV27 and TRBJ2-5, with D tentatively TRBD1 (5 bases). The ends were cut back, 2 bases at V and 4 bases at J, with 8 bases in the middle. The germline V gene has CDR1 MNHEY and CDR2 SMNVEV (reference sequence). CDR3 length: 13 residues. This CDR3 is CASSLQGGETQYF. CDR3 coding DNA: TGTGCCAGCAGTTTACAGGGTGGAGAGACCCAGTACTTC.

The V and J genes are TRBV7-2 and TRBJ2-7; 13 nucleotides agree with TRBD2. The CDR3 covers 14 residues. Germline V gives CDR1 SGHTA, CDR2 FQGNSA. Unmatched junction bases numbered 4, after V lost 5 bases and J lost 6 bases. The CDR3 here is CASSTGLAGTEQYF. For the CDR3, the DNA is TGTGCCAGCAGCACGGGACTAGCGGGAACCGAGCAGTACTTC.

CDR3 nucleotides: TGTGCCAGCAGCTCTCAGGAACCGCTCCAAGAGACCCAGTACTTC. It is translated as CASSSQEPLQETQYF. This rearrangement joins TRBV7-6 to TRBJ2-5; no clear D. V was trimmed by 4 bases and J by 1 base, leaving 13 bases between them. The CDR3 is 15 residues long. Germline V lookup: CDR1 SGHVS, CDR2 FNYEAQ.

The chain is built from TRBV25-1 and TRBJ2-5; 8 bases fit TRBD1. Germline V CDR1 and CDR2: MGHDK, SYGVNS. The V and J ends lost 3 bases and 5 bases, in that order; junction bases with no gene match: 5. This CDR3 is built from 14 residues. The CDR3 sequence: CASSESQGAETQYF. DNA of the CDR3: TGTGCCAGCAGTGAGTCTCAGGGGGCGGAGACCCAGTACTTC. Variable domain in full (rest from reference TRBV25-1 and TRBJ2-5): EADIYQTPRYLVIGTGKKITLECSQTMGHDKMYWYQQDPGMELHLIHYSYGVNSTEKGDLSSESTVSRIRTEHFPLTLESARPSHTSQYLCASSESQGAETQYFGPGTRLLVL.

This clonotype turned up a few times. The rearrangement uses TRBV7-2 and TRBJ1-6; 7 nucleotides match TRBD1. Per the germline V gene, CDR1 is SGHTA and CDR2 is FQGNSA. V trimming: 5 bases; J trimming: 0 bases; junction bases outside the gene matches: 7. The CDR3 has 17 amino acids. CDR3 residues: CASSPRGQSSYNSPLHF. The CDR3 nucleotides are TGTGCCAGCAGCCCTCGGGGACAGAGCTCCTATAATTCACCCCTCCACTTT.

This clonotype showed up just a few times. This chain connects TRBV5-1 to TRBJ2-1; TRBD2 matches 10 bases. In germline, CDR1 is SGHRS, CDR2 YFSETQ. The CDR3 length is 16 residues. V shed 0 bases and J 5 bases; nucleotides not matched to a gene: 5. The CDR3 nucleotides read TGCGCCAGCAGCTTGGCCAGGACTAGCGGCCACAATGAGCAGTTCTTC. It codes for CASSLARTSGHNEQFF.

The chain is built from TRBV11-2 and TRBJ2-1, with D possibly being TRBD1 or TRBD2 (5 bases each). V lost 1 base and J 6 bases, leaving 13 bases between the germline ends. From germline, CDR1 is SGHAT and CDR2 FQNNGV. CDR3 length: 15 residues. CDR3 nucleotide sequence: TGTGCCAGCAGCTTAGCGGGCCGGGACCTCAATGAGCAGTTCTTC. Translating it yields CASSLAGRDLNEQFF. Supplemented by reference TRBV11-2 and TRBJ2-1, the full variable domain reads EAGVAQSPRYKIIEKRQSVAFWCNPISGHATLYWYQQILGQGPKLLIQFQNNGVVDDSQLPKDRFSAERLKGVDSTLKIQPAKLEDSAVYLCASSLAGRDLNEQFFGPGTRLTVL.

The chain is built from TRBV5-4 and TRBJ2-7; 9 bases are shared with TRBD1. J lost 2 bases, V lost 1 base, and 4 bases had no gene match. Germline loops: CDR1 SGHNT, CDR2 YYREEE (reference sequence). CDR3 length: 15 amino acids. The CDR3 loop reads CASSLNRGPTYEQYF. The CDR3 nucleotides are TGTGCCAGCAGCTTGAACAGGGGGCCCACCTACGAGCAGTACTTC.

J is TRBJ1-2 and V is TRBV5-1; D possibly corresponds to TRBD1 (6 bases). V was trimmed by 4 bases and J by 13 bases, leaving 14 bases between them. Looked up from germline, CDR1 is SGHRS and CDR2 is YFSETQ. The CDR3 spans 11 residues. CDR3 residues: CASSLDRFCTF. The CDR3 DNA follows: TGCGCCAGCAGCCTTGACAGGTTTTGCACCTTC.

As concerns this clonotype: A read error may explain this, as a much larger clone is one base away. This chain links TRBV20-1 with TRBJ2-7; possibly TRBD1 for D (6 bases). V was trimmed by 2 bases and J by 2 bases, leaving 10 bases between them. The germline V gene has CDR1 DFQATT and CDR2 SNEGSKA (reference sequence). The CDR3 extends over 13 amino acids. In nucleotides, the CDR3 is TGCAGTGCTAGATGGGACATGACCTACGAGCAGTACTTC. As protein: CSARWDMTYEQYF.

CDR3 nucleotides: TGTGCCAGCAGCTTAGTCCCCCTCCGGGACGCCCAGTACTTC. Translating it yields CASSLVPLRDAQYF. The chain has TRBV7-2 and TRBJ2-5; the D call may be TRBD1 or TRBD2 (5 bases each). The CDR3 runs 14 residues. Germline lookup yields CDR1 SGHTA and CDR2 FQGNSA. V was trimmed by 1 base and J by 9 bases, leaving 15 bases between them.

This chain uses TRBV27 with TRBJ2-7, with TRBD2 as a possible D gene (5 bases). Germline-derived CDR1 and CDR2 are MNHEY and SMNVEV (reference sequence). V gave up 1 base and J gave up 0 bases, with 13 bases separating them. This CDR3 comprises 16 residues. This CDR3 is CASSLLASGSSYEQYF. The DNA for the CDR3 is TGTGCCAGCAGTTTATTGGCCTCTGGGAGCTCCTACGAGCAGTACTTC.

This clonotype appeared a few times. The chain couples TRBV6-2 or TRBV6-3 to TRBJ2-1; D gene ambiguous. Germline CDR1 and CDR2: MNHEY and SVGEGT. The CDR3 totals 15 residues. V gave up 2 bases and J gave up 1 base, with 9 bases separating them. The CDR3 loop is CASSYLGPSYNEQFF. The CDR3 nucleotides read TGTGCCAGCAGTTACCTTGGCCCATCCTACAATGAGCAGTTCTTC.

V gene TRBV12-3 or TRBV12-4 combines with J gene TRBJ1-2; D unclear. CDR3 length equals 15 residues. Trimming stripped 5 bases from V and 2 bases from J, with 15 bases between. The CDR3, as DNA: TGTGCCAGCAGTCTGAACCGGAACATCAACTATGGCTACACCTTC. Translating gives CASSLNRNINYGYTF.

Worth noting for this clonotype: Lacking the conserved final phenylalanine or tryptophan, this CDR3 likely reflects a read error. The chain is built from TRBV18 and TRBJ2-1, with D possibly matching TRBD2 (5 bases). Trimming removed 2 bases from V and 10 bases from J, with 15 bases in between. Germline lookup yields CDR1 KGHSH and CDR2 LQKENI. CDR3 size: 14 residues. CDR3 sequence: CASSPMAGLGEQFV. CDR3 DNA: TGTGCCAGCTCACCAATGGCGGGCCTTGGGGAGCAGTTCGTC.

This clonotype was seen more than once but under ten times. The CDR3 nucleotides read TGCAGTGCTAGGAGTGCGGAGGGGAAGGGCTACACCTTC. Protein product: CSARSAEGKGYTF. The gene calls are TRBV20-1 and TRBJ1-2; perhaps TRBD1 as D (5 bases). The CDR3 has 13 amino acids. Germline CDR1 reads DFQATT; CDR2 reads SNEGSKA (reference sequence). Deletions cut 3 bases from V and 8 bases from J, with 16 bases between.

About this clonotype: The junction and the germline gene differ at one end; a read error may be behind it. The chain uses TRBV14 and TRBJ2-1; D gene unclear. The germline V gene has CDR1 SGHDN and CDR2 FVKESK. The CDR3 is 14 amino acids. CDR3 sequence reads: CACSQDWARNEQFF. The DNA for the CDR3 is TGTGCCTGCAGCCAAGACTGGGCAAGGAATGAGCAGTTCTTC.

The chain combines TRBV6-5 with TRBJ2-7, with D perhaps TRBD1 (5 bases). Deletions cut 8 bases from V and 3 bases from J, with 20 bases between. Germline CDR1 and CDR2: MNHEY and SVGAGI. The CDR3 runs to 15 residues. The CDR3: CASARASIKVYEQYF. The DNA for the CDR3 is TGTGCCAGCGCCAGGGCCTCGATAAAGGTCTACGAGCAGTACTTC.

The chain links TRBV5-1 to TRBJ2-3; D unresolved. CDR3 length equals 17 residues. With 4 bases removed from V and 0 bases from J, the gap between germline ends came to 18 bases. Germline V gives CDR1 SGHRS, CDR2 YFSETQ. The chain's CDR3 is CASSLLKGQDSTDTQYF. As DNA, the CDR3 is TGCGCCAGCAGCCTTCTTAAGGGCCAGGACAGCACAGATACGCAGTATTTT.

CDR3 amino acids: CASRTFIRQGAGDTEAFF. Written as DNA, the CDR3 is TGTGCCAGCAGAACCTTTATCCGACAGGGGGCTGGGGACACTGAAGCTTTCTTT. The chain combines TRBV27 with TRBJ1-1; 10 bases match TRBD1. The germline gives CDR1 MNHEY, CDR2 SMNVEV (reference sequence). The CDR3 has 18 residues. Trimming took 6 bases from V and 3 from J; bases not matched to a gene: 16.

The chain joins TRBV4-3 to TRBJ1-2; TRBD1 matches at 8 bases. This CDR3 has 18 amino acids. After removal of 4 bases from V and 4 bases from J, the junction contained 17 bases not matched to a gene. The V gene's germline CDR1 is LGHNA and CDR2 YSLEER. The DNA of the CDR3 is TGCGCCAGCAGCCTACGACTTATTAGGACAGGGAGTAGCTATGGCTACACCTTC. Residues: CASSLRLIRTGSSYGYTF.

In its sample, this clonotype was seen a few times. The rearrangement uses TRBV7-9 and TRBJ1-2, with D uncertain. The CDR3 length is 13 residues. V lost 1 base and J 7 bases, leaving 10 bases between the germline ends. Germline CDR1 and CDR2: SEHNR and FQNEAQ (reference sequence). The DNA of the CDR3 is TGTGCCAGCAGCTTAGTAGGGAATAGTGGCTACACCTTC. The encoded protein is CASSLVGNSGYTF.

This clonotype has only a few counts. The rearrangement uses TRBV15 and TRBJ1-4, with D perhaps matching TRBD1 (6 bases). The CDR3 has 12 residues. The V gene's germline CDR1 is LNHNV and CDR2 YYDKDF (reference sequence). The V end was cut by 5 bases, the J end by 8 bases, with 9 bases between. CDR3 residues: CATSRTGEKLFF. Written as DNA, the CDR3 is TGTGCCACCAGCCGAACAGGGGAAAAACTGTTTTTT.

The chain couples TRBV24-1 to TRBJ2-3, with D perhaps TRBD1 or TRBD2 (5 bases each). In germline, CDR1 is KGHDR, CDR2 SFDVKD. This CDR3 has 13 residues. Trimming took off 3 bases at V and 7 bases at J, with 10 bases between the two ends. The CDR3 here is CATSDHEGYTQYF. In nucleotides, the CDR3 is TGTGCCACCAGTGATCACGAGGGGTATACGCAGTATTTT.

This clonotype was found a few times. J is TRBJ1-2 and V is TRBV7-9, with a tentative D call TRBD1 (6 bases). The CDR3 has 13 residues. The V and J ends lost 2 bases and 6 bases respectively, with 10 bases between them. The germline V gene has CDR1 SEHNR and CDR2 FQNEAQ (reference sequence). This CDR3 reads CASSLKAGDGYTF. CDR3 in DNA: TGTGCCAGCAGCTTAAAGGCAGGGGATGGCTACACCTTC.

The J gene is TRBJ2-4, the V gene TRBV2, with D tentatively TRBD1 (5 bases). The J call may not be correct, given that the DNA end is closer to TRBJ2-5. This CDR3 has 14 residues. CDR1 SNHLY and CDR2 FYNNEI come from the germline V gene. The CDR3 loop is CASQGWWIQETQYF. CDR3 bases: TGTGCCAGCCAGGGTTGGTGGATCCAAGAGACCCAGTACTTC.

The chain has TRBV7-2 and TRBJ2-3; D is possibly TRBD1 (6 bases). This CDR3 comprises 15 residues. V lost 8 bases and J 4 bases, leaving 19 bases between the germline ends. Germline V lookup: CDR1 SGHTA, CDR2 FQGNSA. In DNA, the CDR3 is TGTGCCAGCGGGAGTAACTTAGGGGGAGCAGATACGCAGTATTTT. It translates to CASGSNLGGADTQYF.

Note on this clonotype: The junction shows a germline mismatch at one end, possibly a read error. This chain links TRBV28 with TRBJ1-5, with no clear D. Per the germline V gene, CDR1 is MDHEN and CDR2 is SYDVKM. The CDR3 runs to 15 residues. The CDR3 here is CASSSVVGWYQSQHF. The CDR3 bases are TGTGCCAGCAGTTCTGTAGTGGGTTGGTATCAGTCCCAGCATTTT.

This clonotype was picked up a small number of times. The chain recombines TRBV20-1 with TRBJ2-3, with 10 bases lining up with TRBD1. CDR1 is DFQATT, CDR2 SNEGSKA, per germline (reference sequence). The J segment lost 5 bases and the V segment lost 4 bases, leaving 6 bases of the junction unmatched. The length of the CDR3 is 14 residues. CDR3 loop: CSATDRGRRDTQYF. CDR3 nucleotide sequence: TGCAGTGCTACCGACAGGGGGCGGAGAGATACGCAGTATTTT.

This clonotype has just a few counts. The CDR3, as DNA: TGTGCCAGCAGTTTTGGCGGGAGGGGCACAGATACGCAGTATTTT. It yields the protein CASSFGGRGTDTQYF. This chain joins TRBV28 and TRBJ2-3; 9 bases agree with TRBD2. Trimming at V came to 3 bases and at J to 1 base, leaving 2 bases not matched to a gene. The CDR3 consists of 15 residues. Germline assignment: CDR1 MDHEN and CDR2 SYDVKM.